This entry concerns a single T cell receptor beta chain. A junction boundary mismatches the germline segment, possibly from a read error. Germline assignment: CDR1 SGDLS and CDR2 YYNGEE. The CDR3 length is 13 residues. Clones were read by immunoSEQ multiplex PCR, and TCRdb kept only the in-frame ones, dropping some. The sample holds some 23,000 clones, 82% seen once. The data originate from a study of PD-L1 blockade in urothelial cancer. Study information: Patients began atezolizumab, 1,200 mg intravenously every 3 weeks, in about 2014. T cells numbered a median of approximately 150,000 in the blood samples.

Time point specified: peripheral blood 6 weeks after treatment start. The specimen was PBMCs, collected around atezolizumab (anti-PD-L1) treatment. The sequence derives from a man between 65 and 85 years old with urothelial cancer. The chain combines TRBV9 with TRBJ1-2, with TRBD1 as a possible D gene (6 bases). Here the CDR3 DNA reads TGTGCCAGCAGCGTCGACAGGACTGGGGCTGGTGCCTTC. Its translation is CASSVDRTGAGAF.